Each of the 30 T cell receptor beta chains below was sequenced from the same sample in a study of cytotoxic CD8 clonotypes in ibrutinib-treated CLL. Data came from immunoSEQ multiplex PCR; TCRdb stores just in-frame clones and leaves some out. The repertoire holds around 310,000 clones, around four fifths seen once, with 6.5% to 8.5% in the top ten. The specimen was PBMCs, collected before ibrutinib treatment. Receptor source: a human donor with chronic lymphocytic leukemia.

This clone was counted between two and nine times. The gene calls are TRBV7-9 and TRBJ2-3; D call uncertain. The CDR3 is made up of 15 amino acids. V was pared by 4 bases and J by 1 base, with 12 bases between. Germline CDR1 SEHNR, CDR2 FQNEAQ (reference sequence). The CDR3 DNA is TGTGCCAGCAGCTCAAGATTCGATGGCACAGATACGCAGTATTTT. Translation: CASSSRFDGTDTQYF.

V gene TRBV2 combines with J gene TRBJ2-7; 9 positions match TRBD1. The CDR3 spans 12 residues. The junction had 2 bases not matched to a gene; V was cut back by 8 bases and J by 3 bases. Per germline, CDR1 SNHLY and CDR2 FYNNEI. CDR3 bases: TGTGCCAGCGAGGGACAGGGCTACGAGCAGTACTTC. Protein sequence: CASEGQGYEQYF. The full variable domain, completed using reference TRBV2 and TRBJ2-7, is EPEVTQTPSHQVTQMGQEVILRCVPISNHLYFYWYRQILGQKVEFLVSFYNNEISEKSEIFDDQFSVERPDGSNFTLKIRSTKLEDSAMYFCASEGQGYEQYFGPGTRLTVT.

This sequence joins TRBV30 and TRBJ1-1; 10 bases agree with TRBD1. V gave up 2 bases and J gave up 0 bases; unmatched junction bases: 3. Germline V gene data show CDR1 as GTSNPN and CDR2 as SVGIG (reference sequence). The CDR3 totals 15 residues. The CDR3 DNA is TGTGCCTGGAGTAGGGGACAGGGGATGAACACTGAAGCTTTCTTT. It specifies CAWSRGQGMNTEAFF.

The V gene is TRBV19, the J gene TRBJ1-1, with D tentatively TRBD1 (6 bases). Germline V CDR1 and CDR2: LNHDA, SQIVND (reference sequence). The CDR3 is made up of 14 amino acids. V lost 5 bases to trimming and J lost 2 bases, with 12 bases between them. CDR3 protein: CASSGQSRNTEAFF. CDR3 DNA: TGTGCCAGTAGTGGACAGTCGCGTAACACTGAAGCTTTCTTT. The full variable domain, its missing parts supplied by reference TRBV19 and TRBJ1-1, is DGGITQSPKYLFRKEGQNVTLSCEQNLNHDAMYWYRQDPGQGLRLIYYSQIVNDFQKGDIAEGYSVSREKKESFPLTVTSAQKNPTAFYLCASSGQSRNTEAFFGQGTRLTVV.

V and J are TRBV28 and TRBJ2-2; the match to TRBD2 covers 9 bases. The CDR3 contains 14 residues. V trimming: 9 bases; J trimming: 2 bases; junction bases outside the gene matches: 4. From germline, CDR1 is MDHEN and CDR2 SYDVKM. For the CDR3, the DNA is TGTGCCAGTCTGACTAGCGGCAACACCGGGGAGCTGTTTTTT. Protein: CASLTSGNTGELFF.

This rearrangement joins TRBV5-1 to TRBJ1-2; tentative D call: TRBD1 (5 bases). The CDR3 runs 15 residues. The germline V gene has CDR1 SGHRS and CDR2 YFSETQ. V was pared by 4 bases and J by 3 bases, with 16 bases between. In nucleotides, the CDR3 is TGCGCCAGCAGCCAACGGGGACGTGAAGACTATGGCTACACCTTC. Its translation is CASSQRGREDYGYTF.

V is TRBV12-5 and J is TRBJ2-1; tentative D call: TRBD1 (5 bases). This CDR3 is built from 15 residues. CDR1 and CDR2 (germline): LGHNT, FRNRAP. Trimming shortened V by 3 bases and J by 6 bases, and 15 bases separated the two germline ends. The chain's CDR3 is CASGLQVTTPNEQFF. In nucleotides, the CDR3 is TGTGCTAGTGGTTTACAGGTTACCACCCCCAATGAGCAGTTCTTC.

The CDR3 bases are TGCGCCAGCAGCTCGGACAGGGCTCATGGCTACACCTTC. Protein sequence: CASSSDRAHGYTF. The chain combines TRBV5-1 with TRBJ1-2, with 8 bases matching TRBD1. Germline CDR1 reads SGHRS; CDR2 reads YFSETQ. J lost 6 bases, V lost 3 bases, and 4 bases had no gene match. The length of the CDR3 is 13 residues. Drawing the rest from reference TRBV5-1 and TRBJ1-2, the complete variable domain is KAGVTQTPRYLIKTRGQQVTLSCSPISGHRSVSWYQQTPGQGLQFLFEYFSETQRNKGNFPGRFSGRQFSNSRSEMNVSTLELGDSALYLCASSSDRAHGYTFGSGTRLTVV.

This chain uses TRBV2 with TRBJ1-2; the match to TRBD1 covers 11 bases. Germline V lookup: CDR1 SNHLY, CDR2 FYNNEI. The CDR3 loop spans 16 amino acids. V was pared by 6 bases and J by 2 bases, with 8 bases of the junction left unmatched. The CDR3 DNA follows: TGTGCCAGCAGGAGGACAGGGGGCGATCCCAACTATGGCTACACCTTC. Protein sequence: CASRRTGGDPNYGYTF.

This clone showed up just a few times. This chain joins TRBV29-1 and TRBJ1-1, with 8 bases aligning to TRBD1. Trimming cost V 8 bases and J 1 base; bases outside gene matches: 15. This CDR3 is 16 amino acids long. In germline, CDR1 is SQVTM, CDR2 ANQGSEA. The CDR3 DNA sequence: TGCAGCTCCTCCCCCCTCGGACAGGGTGGGAACACTGAAGCTTTCTTT. Translation gives CSSSPLGQGGNTEAFF. Variable domain in full (rest from reference TRBV29-1 and TRBJ1-1): SAVISQKPSRDICQRGTSLTIQCQVDSQVTMMFWYRQQPGQSLTLIATANQGSEATYESGFVIDKFPISRPNLTFSTLTVSNMSPEDSSIYLCSSSPLGQGGNTEAFFGQGTRLTVV.

The rearrangement joins TRBV2 to TRBJ1-5; D unresolved. Trimming pared 7 bases from V and 4 bases from J, leaving 17 bases between. Germline loops: CDR1 SNHLY, CDR2 FYNNEI. The CDR3 runs 15 residues. The CDR3 DNA reads TGTGCCAGCACTCCAAGGGCACAGATGAATCAGCCCCAGCATTTT. Protein: CASTPRAQMNQPQHF.

The chain uses TRBV6-6 and TRBJ2-1; 15 bases are shared with TRBD2. CDR1 is MNHNY, CDR2 SVGAGI, per germline (reference sequence). The CDR3 spans 14 residues. The V gene end was trimmed by 4 bases and the J gene end by 15 bases; junction bases not matched to a gene: 7. CDR3 sequence: CASSSGLAGGPRFF. The CDR3 coding sequence is TGTGCCAGCAGTTCTGGACTAGCGGGAGGGCCTCGGTTCTTC.

The rearrangement links TRBV7-7 to TRBJ2-6; D tentatively reads TRBD1 or TRBD2 (6 bases each). The V gene's germline CDR1 is SSHAT and CDR2 FNYEAQ (reference sequence). The CDR3 has 16 amino acids. The V gene lost 0 bases and the J gene lost 2 bases, with 8 bases spanning the gap. In DNA form, the CDR3 reads TGTGCCAGCAGCTTAGCAGGGGGGCCTGGGGCCAACGTCCTGACTTTC. Residues: CASSLAGGPGANVLTF. Drawing the rest from reference TRBV7-7 and TRBJ2-6, the complete variable domain is GAGVSQSPRYKVTKRGQDVTLRCDPISSHATLYWYQQALGQGPEFLTYFNYEAQPDKSGLPSDRFSAERPEGSISTLTIQRTEQRDSAMYRCASSLAGGPGANVLTFGAGSRLTVL.

This clone was found a few times. This rearrangement joins TRBV5-1 to TRBJ2-7; a possible D gene is TRBD1 (6 bases). CDR1 and CDR2 from the germline V gene are SGHRS and YFSETQ. V dropped 4 bases and J dropped 5 bases, with 19 bases sitting between them. The CDR3 sequence is 15 residues long. The chain's CDR3 is CASSADRPTRDEQYF. CDR3 coding DNA: TGCGCCAGCAGCGCCGACAGGCCCACCCGGGACGAGCAGTACTTC.

This rearrangement joins TRBV27 to TRBJ2-7; 12 nucleotides agree with TRBD2. Germline lookup yields CDR1 MNHEY and CDR2 SMNVEV (reference sequence). The CDR3 length is 16 residues. Trimming removed 5 bases from V and 3 bases from J; junction bases left unmatched: 8. CDR3 residues: CASSPASLAGGYEQYF. The CDR3, as DNA: TGTGCCAGCAGTCCCGCCTCACTAGCGGGGGGCTACGAGCAGTACTTC.

V is TRBV27 and J is TRBJ2-2, with 7 bases matching TRBD2. J was trimmed by 2 bases and V by 3 bases; bases with no gene match: 3. CDR1 MNHEY and CDR2 SMNVEV come from the germline V gene (reference sequence). The CDR3 spans 15 residues. CDR3 nucleotides: TGTGCCAGCAGTTTGACTAGCCCTAACACCGGGGAGCTGTTTTTT. Its protein is CASSLTSPNTGELFF.

CDR3 DNA: TGTGCCAGCAGCCCTTCCGGGACGGTTTATGGCTACACCTTC. Translating gives CASSPSGTVYGYTF. The rearrangement links TRBV7-2 to TRBJ1-2; D might be TRBD1 (5 bases). The CDR3 sequence is 14 residues long. CDR1 is SGHTA, CDR2 FQGNSA, per germline. The ends were cut back, 5 bases at V and 5 bases at J, with 15 bases in the middle.

This clone has just a few counts. The chain uses TRBV27 and TRBJ1-5; no clear D gene. V lost 1 base and J lost 0, with 10 bases in between. The CDR3 is 16 amino acids. Germline V gene sequence: CDR1 MNHEY, CDR2 SMNVEV (reference sequence). Here the CDR3 DNA reads TGTGCCAGCAGTTTATTTGCAGACTTTAGCAATCAGCCCCAGCATTTT. This translates into CASSLFADFSNQPQHF.

This clone was detected only a few times. One end of the junction varies from germline; a read error may be responsible. This rearrangement joins TRBV12-5 to TRBJ2-7; 11 nucleotides agree with TRBD1. The CDR3 length is 13 residues. Germline CDR1 LGHNT, CDR2 FRNRAP. CDR3 region: CASGLGTDRGQTF. The CDR3 bases are TGTGCTAGTGGTTTGGGCACGGACAGGGGGCAAACCTTC.

This chain joins TRBV27 and TRBJ2-7; the D call may be TRBD1 or TRBD2 (5 bases each). V shed 5 bases and J shed 5 bases, with 22 bases lying between them. The CDR3 length is 16 residues. From germline, CDR1 is MNHEY and CDR2 SMNVEV (reference sequence). The CDR3 loop is CASSRGDRIRINEQYF. The CDR3 DNA reads as TGTGCCAGCAGTAGGGGAGACAGAATTCGGATAAACGAGCAGTACTTC.

The V and J genes are TRBV7-2 and TRBJ2-1; 7 bases map to TRBD2. The CDR3 is 13 amino acids. Trimming removed 8 bases from V and 13 bases from J; junction bases left unmatched: 14. From germline, CDR1 is SGHTA and CDR2 FQGNSA. The CDR3 loop is CASVNTTLASQFF. In DNA form, the CDR3 reads TGTGCCAGCGTCAACACCACACTAGCGTCTCAGTTCTTC.

About this clone itself: The same CDR3 also results from other DNA sequences found in this sample. J is TRBJ2-1 and V is TRBV6-5; 7 bases agree with TRBD1. The CDR3 contains 13 residues. The V segment lost 5 bases and the J segment 4 bases; nucleotides outside the gene matches: 2. Germline V gene data show CDR1 as MNHEY and CDR2 as SVGAGI. CDR3 sequence (DNA): TGTGCCAGCAGTAGGGGACAGTACAATGAGCAGTTCTTC. Amino acid sequence: CASSRGQYNEQFF.

The chain joins TRBV6-5 to TRBJ2-1; D is uncertain. Germline V gene data show CDR1 as MNHEY and CDR2 as SVGAGI. The CDR3 is 15 amino acids. V shed 2 bases and J shed 2 bases, with 10 bases lying between them. Written as DNA, the CDR3 is TGTGCCAGCAGTTACGGGTCTTTAACCTACAATGAGCAGTTCTTC. Translation gives CASSYGSLTYNEQFF.

This rearrangement joins TRBV5-6 to TRBJ2-7, with D possibly being TRBD2 (5 bases). V was trimmed by 2 bases and J by 7 bases, leaving 13 bases between them. The CDR3 length is 13 residues. CDR1 is SGHDT and CDR2 is YYEEEE in the germline V gene. The CDR3 protein is CASSFDVTGEQYF. CDR3 in DNA: TGTGCCAGCAGCTTCGACGTCACGGGGGAGCAGTACTTC.

This chain joins TRBV27 and TRBJ2-1; the D gene could be TRBD1 or TRBD2 (6 bases each). The CDR3 is 16 amino acids. V gave up 6 bases and J gave up 5 bases, with 20 bases separating them. From germline, CDR1 is MNHEY and CDR2 SMNVEV (reference sequence). CDR3 coding DNA: TGTGCCAGCAGCTGGGGCTCGGGGGCTGTCAACAATGAGCAGTTCTTC. This sequence encodes CASSWGSGAVNNEQFF.

V and J are TRBV7-3 and TRBJ2-3; tentative D call: TRBD2 (6 bases). V was shortened by 4 bases and J by 4 bases, with 12 bases between the two germline ends. This CDR3 is built from 14 residues. In germline, CDR1 is SGHTA, CDR2 FQGTGA. The DNA of the CDR3 is TGTGCCAGCAGCTCGACCGGGAGTCCAGATACGCAGTATTTT. Encoded protein: CASSSTGSPDTQYF.

This chain joins TRBV15 and TRBJ2-5; D ambiguous. The V end lost 1 base, the J end lost 1 base, and 7 bases lay between the germline ends. The germline V gene has CDR1 LNHNV and CDR2 YYDKDF (reference sequence). This CDR3 has 14 residues. CDR3 in amino acids: CATSRGDSQETQYF. As DNA, the CDR3 is TGTGCCACCAGCAGAGGTGACTCCCAAGAGACCCAGTACTTC.

This clone has a handful of counts. The chain couples TRBV7-2 to TRBJ2-5, with 7 bases identical to TRBD2. V gave up 7 bases and J gave up 4 bases; unmatched junction bases: 9. Germline assignment: CDR1 SGHTA and CDR2 FQGNSA. CDR3 length: 14 residues. CDR3 DNA: TGTGCCAGCACCCTCCCTGTAGCGGGAGAGACCCAGTACTTC. The encoded protein is CASTLPVAGETQYF.

This chain connects TRBV7-6 to TRBJ1-5; the D is unclear. Germline CDR1 SGHVS, CDR2 FNYEAQ. The CDR3 length is 15 residues. V dropped 1 base and J dropped 9 bases, with 16 bases sitting between them. The CDR3 region has the DNA TGTGCCAGCAGCTTAGATACCTCACCCTACGGGCCCCAGCATTTT. This codes for CASSLDTSPYGPQHF. The complete variable domain, with remaining parts taken from reference TRBV7-6 and TRBJ1-5, reads GAGVSQSPRYKVTKRGQDVALRCDPISGHVSLYWYRQALGQGPEFLTYFNYEAQQDKSGLPNDRFSAERPEGSISTLTIQRTEQRDSAMYRCASSLDTSPYGPQHFGDGTRLSIL.

A few counts support this clone. This rearrangement joins TRBV4-2 to TRBJ2-5; D is unresolved. With 2 bases removed from V and 1 base from J, the gap between germline ends came to 5 bases. The CDR3 is made up of 13 amino acids. Germline assignment: CDR1 LGHNA and CDR2 YNFKEQ. CDR3 protein: CASSQRTQETQYF. CDR3 nucleotide sequence: TGTGCCAGCAGCCAACGCACCCAAGAGACCCAGTACTTC.